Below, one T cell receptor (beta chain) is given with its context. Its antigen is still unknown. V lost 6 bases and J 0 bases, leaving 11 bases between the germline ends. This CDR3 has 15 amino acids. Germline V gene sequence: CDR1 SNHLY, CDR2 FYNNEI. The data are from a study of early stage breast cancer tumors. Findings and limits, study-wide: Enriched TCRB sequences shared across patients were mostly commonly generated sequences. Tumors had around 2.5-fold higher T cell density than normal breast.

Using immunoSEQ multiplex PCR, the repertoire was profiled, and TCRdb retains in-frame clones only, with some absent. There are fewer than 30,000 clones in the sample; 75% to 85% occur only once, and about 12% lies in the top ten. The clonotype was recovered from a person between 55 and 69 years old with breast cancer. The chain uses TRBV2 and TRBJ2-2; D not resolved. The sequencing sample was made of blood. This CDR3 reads CASREIYANTGELFF. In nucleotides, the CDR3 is TGTGCCAGCAGAGAAATATATGCGAACACCGGGGAGCTGTTTTTT.